Each of the 28 T cell receptor beta chains below was sequenced from the same sample in a study of identical twins. Via MiXCR, TCRdb re-called the 5' RACE reads, giving one row per CDR3 protein. The data show around 1.7 million distinct CDR3 sequences, about 30% seen once. Sequencing used cord blood. Receptor source: a newborn girl in good health.

The J gene is TRBJ2-1, the V gene TRBV9, with 10 bases that match TRBD2. Unmatched junction bases numbered 11, after V lost 3 bases and J lost 8 bases. The CDR3 has 16 amino acids. Germline V gene sequence: CDR1 SGDLS, CDR2 YYNGEE. The CDR3 protein is CASSENQREGHHEQFF. The CDR3 region has the DNA TGTGCCAGCAGCGAAAACCAGCGGGAGGGTCACCATGAGCAGTTCTTC.

This clonotype was observed a single time. The rearrangement links TRBV12-3 or TRBV12-4 to TRBJ1-1; no clear D. V lost 3 bases and J 5 bases, leaving 13 bases between the germline ends. CDR3 length: 14 residues. The CDR3 here is CASSFGLGRTEAFF. In nucleotides, the CDR3 is TGTGCCAGCAGTTTTGGTCTGGGTAGGACTGAAGCTTTCTTT.

The chain joins TRBV7-9 to TRBJ2-2, with D uncertain. The CDR3 consists of 16 residues. V was shortened by 5 bases and J by 0 bases, with 13 bases between the two germline ends. The germline CDR1 and CDR2 sequences are SEHNR and FQNEAQ (reference sequence). The CDR3 DNA reads TGTGCCAGCAGCCACCAGATTAGGCCGAACACCGGGGAGCTGTTTTTT. This sequence encodes CASSHQIRPNTGELFF.

There are many counts of this clonotype. J is TRBJ1-2 and V is TRBV9; D is unclear. CDR1 and CDR2 (germline): SGDLS, YYNGEE. Trimming shortened V by 0 bases and J by 8 bases, and 11 bases separated the two germline ends. The CDR3 totals 13 residues. The CDR3 bases are TGTGCCAGCAGCGTAGCAGGACTTGAGGGCTACACCTTC. As protein: CASSVAGLEGYTF.

The V and J genes are TRBV5-1 and TRBJ2-7, with TRBD1 matching over 9 bases. The CDR3 loop spans 15 amino acids. The germline CDR1 and CDR2 sequences are SGHRS and YFSETQ. The ends lost 5 bases at V and 2 bases at J; junction bases unmatched: 8. In DNA form, the CDR3 reads TGCGCCAGCAGTGTCGGGGACAGGGATCCCTACGAGCAGTACTTC. Its protein is CASSVGDRDPYEQYF.

The chain joins TRBV19 to TRBJ1-2; D gene ambiguous. V lost 3 bases, J lost 0 bases, and 11 bases lay in between. From germline, CDR1 is LNHDA and CDR2 SQIVND (reference sequence). CDR3 length: 15 amino acids. This CDR3 is CASSMSGRTNYGYTF. CDR3 coding DNA: TGTGCCAGTAGTATGTCTGGCAGGACTAACTATGGCTACACCTTC.

The chain joins TRBV27 to TRBJ2-2; tentatively, D is TRBD2 (5 bases). The V and J ends lost 6 bases and 1 base respectively, with 12 bases between them. The CDR3 length is 15 residues. The germline gives CDR1 MNHEY, CDR2 SMNVEV (reference sequence). CDR3 bases: TGTGCCAGCAGACGAGGGTACTTGAACACCGGGGAGCTGTTTTTT. Translating gives CASRRGYLNTGELFF.

The chain recombines TRBV5-6 with TRBJ1-1; 8 bases fit TRBD1. Germline V gives CDR1 SGHDT, CDR2 YYEEEE. The CDR3 sequence is 14 residues long. Losses at the gene ends were 4 bases for V and 8 bases for J; bases not matched to a gene: 10. The DNA of the CDR3 is TGTGCCAGCAGCGAGGGACAGGTCCTACTCGAAGCTTTCTTT. Translation gives CASSEGQVLLEAFF.

This clonotype was counted a few times. CDR3 residues: CASSQPGLARDTQYF. In nucleotides, the CDR3 is TGTGCCAGCAGCCAGCCGGGACTTGCAAGGGATACGCAGTATTTT. The genes are TRBV3-1 and TRBJ2-3; D might be TRBD2 (6 bases). The ends were cut back, 3 bases at V and 6 bases at J, with 16 bases in the middle. The length of the CDR3 is 15 residues. Looked up from germline, CDR1 is LGHDT and CDR2 is YNNKEL (reference sequence).

This clonotype occurred a few times. The chain carries TRBV3-1 and TRBJ2-1; no clear D gene. Trimming removed 0 bases at V and 5 bases at J, with 20 bases between. This CDR3 comprises 18 residues. Germline CDR1 reads LGHDT; CDR2 reads YNNKEL (reference sequence). The CDR3 sequence: CASSQDTLSSGFHNEQFF. CDR3 coding DNA: TGTGCCAGCAGCCAAGATACCCTCTCATCCGGCTTCCACAATGAGCAGTTCTTC.

A word on this clonotype: A read error may be the cause here, since a much bigger clone is one base away. The rearrangement links TRBV12-3 or TRBV12-4 to TRBJ2-7; 7 positions match TRBD2. The CDR3 has 14 residues. Here the CDR3 DNA reads TGTGCCGGCAGTATCGGGAGGAGCTCCTACGAGCAGTACTTC. This codes for CAGSIGRSSYEQYF.

V gene TRBV6-1 combines with J gene TRBJ1-1, with D perhaps matching TRBD1 (5 bases). This CDR3 contains 14 residues. Trimming left V 1 base short and J 3 bases short, with 9 bases between. Germline V lookup: CDR1 MNHNS, CDR2 SASEGT. The CDR3 protein is CASSEGGGDTEAFF. The CDR3 bases are TGTGCCAGCAGTGAAGGGGGAGGGGACACTGAAGCTTTCTTT.

The chain carries TRBV29-1 and TRBJ2-2, with D perhaps matching TRBD1 (6 bases). Trimming left V 7 bases short and J 3 bases short, with 12 bases between. The CDR3 length is 13 residues. Looked up from germline, CDR1 is SQVTM and CDR2 is ANQGSEA. The CDR3 DNA reads TGCAGCGGGGCCGACAGGCACACCGGGGAGCTGTTTTTT. Amino acids: CSGADRHTGELFF.

The V call is TRBV12-3 or TRBV12-4, the J call TRBJ1-1; 8 bases fit TRBD1. The V segment lost 7 bases and the J segment 2 bases; nucleotides outside the gene matches: 9. This CDR3 region has 15 residues. The CDR3 DNA sequence: TGTGCCAGCAACGAAAGAGGACAGGGTAACACTGAAGCTTTCTTT. Its translation is CASNERGQGNTEAFF.

This clonotype was seen a few times. The chain is built from TRBV27 and TRBJ2-7; TRBD2 matches 7 bases. This CDR3 contains 15 residues. Germline V gene sequence: CDR1 MNHEY, CDR2 SMNVEV (reference sequence). V shed 6 bases, J shed 2 bases, and the junction held 10 bases outside the gene matches. CDR3 residues: CASRMTALAAYEQYF. CDR3 nucleotide sequence: TGTGCCAGCAGGATGACAGCGCTAGCGGCCTACGAGCAGTACTTC.

This clonotype was detected only a few times. V is TRBV12-3 or TRBV12-4 and J is TRBJ2-5, with D unclear. CDR3 size: 14 residues. V was shortened by 5 bases and J by 4 bases, with 14 bases between the two germline ends. DNA for the CDR3: TGTGCCAGCAGTCCGCTAGGCGTCCCAGAGACCCAGTACTTC. Protein: CASSPLGVPETQYF.

The sample holds a few counts of this clonotype. This rearrangement joins TRBV2 to TRBJ1-2; the D is unclear. This CDR3 is built from 15 residues. From germline, CDR1 is SNHLY and CDR2 FYNNEI. V shed 6 bases and J shed 7 bases, with 21 bases lying between them. CDR3 DNA: TGTGCCAGCAGATATGACCTGACTGTTTATGTTGGCTACACCTTC. This encodes CASRYDLTVYVGYTF. The full variable domain, its missing parts supplied by reference TRBV2 and TRBJ1-2, is EPEVTQTPSHQVTQMGQEVILRCVPISNHLYFYWYRQILGQKVEFLVSFYNNEISEKSEIFDDQFSVERPDGSNFTLKIRSTKLEDSAMYFCASRYDLTVYVGYTFGSGTRLTVV.

The chain uses TRBV7-9 and TRBJ2-7, with a possible D match to TRBD2 (6 bases). The length of the CDR3 is 13 residues. The germline V and J ends were trimmed by 5 bases and 7 bases, with 15 bases remaining between them. The germline V gene has CDR1 SEHNR and CDR2 FQNEAQ (reference sequence). CDR3 sequence reads: CASSVSLANEQYF. For the CDR3, the DNA is TGTGCCAGCAGCGTCTCACTAGCCAATGAGCAGTACTTC.

The chain couples TRBV20-1 to TRBJ1-5, with a tentative D call TRBD1 (5 bases). The CDR3 runs to 14 residues. Trimming removed 2 bases from V and 2 bases from J, with 10 bases in between. Germline CDR1 reads DFQATT; CDR2 reads SNEGSKA (reference sequence). For the CDR3, the DNA is TGCAGTGCTAGATTGGGGGAGGGCAATCAGCCCCAGCATTTT. Translation: CSARLGEGNQPQHF.

This clonotype was detected only a few times. The chain is built from TRBV4-1 and TRBJ2-5; no clear D gene. TRBJ2-7 explains the end of the DNA better; the J call may be wrong. The CDR3 totals 14 residues. Per the germline V gene, CDR1 is MGHRA and CDR2 is YSYEKL. This chain's CDR3 is CASSQRFSTNEQYF. CDR3 DNA sequence: TGCGCCAGCAGCCAACGCTTTAGTACCAACGAGCAGTACTTC.

This clonotype was seen a few times. This rearrangement joins TRBV20-1 to TRBJ1-2; D call uncertain. V dropped 4 bases and J dropped 6 bases, with 12 bases sitting between them. The CDR3 has 12 residues. Germline assignment: CDR1 DFQATT and CDR2 SNEGSKA (reference sequence). CDR3 DNA sequence: TGCAGTGCTACCAAGGGAATTGATGGCTACACCTTC. Translation: CSATKGIDGYTF.

This clonotype was observed a handful of times. DNA for the CDR3: TGTGCCAGCAGCTCCCTGACTAGTCTCACAGATACGCAGTATTTT. This translates into CASSSLTSLTDTQYF. The chain recombines TRBV7-9 with TRBJ2-3; D might be TRBD2 (6 bases). The germline gives CDR1 SEHNR, CDR2 FQNEAQ (reference sequence). Trimming took 4 bases from V and 2 from J, leaving 13 bases between them. The length of the CDR3 is 15 residues.

This rearrangement joins TRBV20-1 to TRBJ2-3; unclear D gene. Germline lookup yields CDR1 DFQATT and CDR2 SNEGSKA (reference sequence). The CDR3 consists of 13 residues. V lost 1 base and J lost 1, with 6 bases in between. CDR3 protein: CSARVSRTDTQYF. CDR3 sequence (DNA): TGCAGTGCTAGAGTGTCACGCACAGATACGCAGTATTTT.

This clonotype was seen a handful of times. The chain couples TRBV2 to TRBJ2-7; 8 bases map to TRBD2. The ends lost 6 bases at V and 1 base at J; junction bases unmatched: 11. CDR3 size: 16 residues. Germline lookup yields CDR1 SNHLY and CDR2 FYNNEI. The DNA of the CDR3 is TGTGCCAGCAGCCACTTCTCCCAGCGGGAGTCCTACGAGCAGTACTTC. Its protein product is CASSHFSQRESYEQYF.

In DNA, the CDR3 is TGTGCCAGCAGCGCGGGACAGGGGAGGAATGAAGCTTTCTTT. This gives the protein CASSAGQGRNEAFF. This chain joins TRBV5-6 and TRBJ1-1; 10 bases align to TRBD1. Germline loops: CDR1 SGHDT, CDR2 YYEEEE. This CDR3 region has 14 residues. V gave up 4 bases and J gave up 7 bases; unmatched junction bases: 7.

This clonotype was seen a few times. The V call is TRBV27, the J call TRBJ2-7, with D tentatively TRBD1 (5 bases). Trimming took 3 bases from V and 4 from J, leaving 10 bases between them. The V gene's germline CDR1 is MNHEY and CDR2 SMNVEV (reference sequence). The CDR3 extends over 13 amino acids. The CDR3 DNA sequence: TGTGCCAGCAGTTTTCGCAGGGCTTACGAGCAGTACTTC. Its protein is CASSFRRAYEQYF.

The rearrangement uses TRBV5-1 and TRBJ2-3, with a possible D match to TRBD1 (6 bases). Germline V CDR1 and CDR2: SGHRS, YFSETQ. Trimming removed 5 bases at V and 0 bases at J, with 13 bases between. The CDR3 is 15 residues long. Here the CDR3 reads CASSYRASSTDTQYF. The CDR3 nucleotides read TGCGCCAGCAGTTACAGGGCGTCTAGCACAGATACGCAGTATTTT.

This chain uses TRBV6-2 or TRBV6-3 with TRBJ1-5; D possibly corresponds to TRBD1 (5 bases). The V gene's germline CDR1 is MNHEY and CDR2 SVGEGT. V shed 5 bases and J shed 7 bases, with 12 bases lying between them. The CDR3 has 13 amino acids. CDR3 residues: CASSRPGYQPQHF. CDR3 sequence (DNA): TGTGCCAGCAGTCGTCCAGGGTACCAGCCCCAGCATTTT.